Sequencing of this TCR beta chain was carried out in a study of OX40 agonist ivuxolimab in advanced cancers. The overall study: Hepatocellular carcinoma, melanoma, renal cell or head and neck cancer was diagnosed in the dose-escalation patients.

Remarks on this clone: Its antigen is not known.

The protocol was immunoSEQ multiplex PCR, while the TCRdb copy is restricted to in-frame clones and leaves out a portion. Of some 37,000 clones detected, about nine tenths appear once; the ten largest clones hold 4%. Study-wide results and limits: Clonal expansion was seen in CD4+ and CD8+ blood T cells by week 6 at 0.1 to 3.0 mg/kg.

The receptor comes from an adult with an advanced solid tumor such as melanoma, head and neck, liver or kidney cancer. Sequencing was performed on CD4+ or CD8+ T cells sorted from blood, taken in a trial of the OX40 agonist ivuxolimab.

The CDR3 is CAWSVLLAGAYNEQFF. The DNA of the CDR3 is TGTGCCTGGAGTGTACTTCTAGCGGGAGCCTACAATGAGCAGTTCTTC. V gene TRBV30 combines with J gene TRBJ2-1; TRBD2 aligns across 10 bases. Germline CDR1 reads GTSNPN; CDR2 reads SVGIG (reference sequence). CDR3 length: 16 residues. V shed 0 bases and J 2 bases; nucleotides not matched to a gene: 4. The whole variable domain, filled in from reference TRBV30 and TRBJ2-1, reads SQTIHQWPATLVQPVGSPLSLECTVEGTSNPNLYWYRQAAGRGLQLLFYSVGIGQISSEVPQNLSASRPQDRQFILSSKKLLLSDSGFYLCAWSVLLAGAYNEQFFGPGTRLTVL.